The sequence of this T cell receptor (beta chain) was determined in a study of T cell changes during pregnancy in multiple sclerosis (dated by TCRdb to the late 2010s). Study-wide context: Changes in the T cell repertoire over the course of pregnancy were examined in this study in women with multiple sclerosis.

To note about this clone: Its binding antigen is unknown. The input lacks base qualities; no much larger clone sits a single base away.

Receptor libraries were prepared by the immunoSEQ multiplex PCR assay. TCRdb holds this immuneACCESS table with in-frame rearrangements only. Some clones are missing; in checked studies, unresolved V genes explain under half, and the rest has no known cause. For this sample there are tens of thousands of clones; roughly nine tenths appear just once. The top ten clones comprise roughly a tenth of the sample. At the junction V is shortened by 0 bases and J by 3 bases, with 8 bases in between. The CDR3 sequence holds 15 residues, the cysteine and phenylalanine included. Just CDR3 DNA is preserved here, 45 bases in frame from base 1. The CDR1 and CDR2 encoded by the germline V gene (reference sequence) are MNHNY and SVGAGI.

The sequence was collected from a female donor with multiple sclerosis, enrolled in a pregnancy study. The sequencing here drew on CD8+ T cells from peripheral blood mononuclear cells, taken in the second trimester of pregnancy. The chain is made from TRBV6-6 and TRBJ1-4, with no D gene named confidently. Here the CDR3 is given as CASSYSTSSNEKLFF. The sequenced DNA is TGTGCCAGCAGTTACTCGACAAGCTCTAATGAAAAACTGTTTTTT.